This T cell receptor (beta chain) was profiled in a study of PD-1 blockade in mismatch repair-deficient tumors listed by TCRdb under 2017. About the investigation overall: Between September 2013 and late 2016, the trial enrolled 86 consecutive patients with eleven to twelve types of mismatch repair-deficient cancer, all of whom had received prior treatment and were progressing. Tumor-associated T cell clones in the peripheral blood of patients responding to PD-1 blockade were tracked using deep sequencing of TCR CDR3 regions.

Libraries were prepared through the immunoSEQ multiplex PCR assay. Imported from immuneACCESS, the table was reduced by TCRdb to in-frame sequences with V and J called. These copies leave out some clones; in studies compared against another copy, an unresolved V gene accounts for under half, and the cause of the remainder is not known. The sample contains 14,000 or so clones, roughly 82% of them found a single time. Under 2% of the sample rests with the top ten. The CDR3 spans 14 residues, from the cysteine through the phenylalanine. This entry keeps only the CDR3 DNA: 42 bases, framed from base 1. CDR1 and CDR2, looked up from the germline V gene, are MGHRA and YSYEKL. Trimmed from V: 4 bases; trimmed from J: 5 bases; junction bases lacking a gene match: 7. About this clone itself: It lacks a known antigen. No quality values exist for individual bases; no much larger clone is one base distant.

For each enrolled patient, mismatch repair deficiency was established using either polymerase chain reaction or immunohistochemistry. A few patients who responded to pembrolizumab therapy underwent TCR sequencing. The phase II trial prospectively evaluated PD-1 blockade with pembrolizumab in advanced mismatch repair-deficient cancers, independent of tissue of origin. Peripheral blood T cell samples were serially collected before and at multiple times after PD-1 blockade was started. The timing of each blood sample was reported as weeks after the first dose of pembrolizumab. General conclusions and limits of the study: Rapid expansion after pembrolizumab followed by contraction, generally before radiologic responses, was shown by tumor-resident clones, which were often undetectable in blood before treatment.

This receptor was identified in an adult with mismatch repair-deficient cancer. The chain uses TRBV4-1 and TRBJ2-7; 8 nucleotides in the junction match TRBD2. Specimen: PBMCs, collected approximately 15 weeks after starting pembrolizumab. CDR3 reads: CASSPIGGAHEQYF. The DNA sequence is as follows: TGCGCCAGCAGCCCGATCGGGGGGGCTCACGAGCAGTACTTC.